The 30 T cell receptor beta chains reported below all come from one sample, sequenced in a study of beta chain features in type 1 diabetes. Expressed TCRB transcripts were sequenced because the isolated RNA had all been reverse transcribed beforehand. TCRdb keeps only in-frame clones here, not all; method: immunoSEQ multiplex PCR. Of under 550,000 clones listed, 10% to 12% were seen once; the top ten hold less than 0.06%. The sequencing sample was made of naive CD4+ T cells from blood. These TCRs come from a woman younger than 30 in good health.

V gene TRBV7-9 combines with J gene TRBJ2-2; no definite D call. V was cut by 5 bases and J by 3 bases, with 10 bases left in between. Germline CDR1 is SEHNR and CDR2 is FQNEAQ (reference sequence). CDR3 length equals 14 residues. The CDR3 loop is CASSLPVDTGELFF. DNA of the CDR3: TGTGCCAGCAGCCTACCGGTGGACACCGGGGAGCTGTTTTTT.

In this sample, this clone turned up a few times. CDR3: CAWSVGTTGELFF. The CDR3 DNA sequence: TGTGCCTGGAGTGTAGGGACGACCGGGGAGCTGTTTTTT. V gene TRBV30 combines with J gene TRBJ2-2; the D gene could be TRBD1 or TRBD2 (5 bases each). CDR3 size: 13 residues. V gave up 0 bases and J gave up 5 bases, with 7 bases separating them. Germline V CDR1 and CDR2: GTSNPN, SVGIG (reference sequence). Full variable domain (remainder filled in from reference TRBV30 and TRBJ2-2): SQTIHQWPATLVQPVGSPLSLECTVEGTSNPNLYWYRQAAGRGLQLLFYSVGIGQISSEVPQNLSASRPQDRQFILSSKKLLLSDSGFYLCAWSVGTTGELFFGEGSRLTVL.

Remarks on this clone: The identical CDR3 is also encoded by other nucleotide sequences in the sample. The V and J genes are TRBV9 and TRBJ1-1; D may be TRBD1 (5 bases). The V gene lost 3 bases and the J gene lost 1 base, with 10 bases spanning the gap. The CDR3 length is 14 residues. Germline values: CDR1 SGDLS, CDR2 YYNGEE. The CDR3 DNA follows: TGTGCCAGCAGCGCCCGGGGCGGGAACACTGAAGCTTTCTTT. This gives the protein CASSARGGNTEAFF.

V gene TRBV27 combines with J gene TRBJ1-6; D may be TRBD1 (6 bases). CDR1 and CDR2 (germline): MNHEY, SMNVEV (reference sequence). V was trimmed by 2 bases and J by 10 bases, leaving 12 bases between them. This CDR3 has 14 residues. For the CDR3, the DNA is TGTGCCAGCAGTTTAATGGGACACTTGTCACCCCTCCACTTT. Protein sequence: CASSLMGHLSPLHF.

This clone was detected ten times or more. The V and J genes are TRBV30 and TRBJ1-3, with no clear D. The CDR3 is made up of 11 amino acids. The V gene's germline CDR1 is GTSNPN and CDR2 SVGIG (reference sequence). The V gene lost 0 bases and the J gene lost 7 bases, with 4 bases spanning the gap. The CDR3 here is CAWSVWNTIYF. CDR3 DNA: TGTGCCTGGAGTGTATGGAACACCATATATTTT. Variable domain in full (rest from reference TRBV30 and TRBJ1-3): SQTIHQWPATLVQPVGSPLSLECTVEGTSNPNLYWYRQAAGRGLQLLFYSVGIGQISSEVPQNLSASRPQDRQFILSSKKLLLSDSGFYLCAWSVWNTIYFGEGSWLTVV.

This clone was seen only a few times. The gene calls are TRBV9 and TRBJ2-5; tentatively, D is TRBD1 (7 bases). Trimming cost V 0 bases and J 5 bases, with 17 bases left between them. The CDR3 is 16 amino acids. CDR1 and CDR2 from the germline V gene are SGDLS and YYNGEE. The CDR3 loop is CASSVGRQGGMETQYF. The CDR3 DNA follows: TGTGCCAGCAGCGTAGGCCGTCAGGGGGGTATGGAGACCCAGTACTTC.

This clone was counted only a few times. The chain couples TRBV28 to TRBJ1-1; 9 bases are a match to TRBD1. V shed 8 bases and J 11 bases; nucleotides not matched to a gene: 9. Germline-derived CDR1 and CDR2 are MDHEN and SYDVKM. The CDR3 sequence is 12 residues long. The CDR3, as DNA: TGTGCCAGCGACGACAGGGGGTTGGTGGCTTTCTTT. This sequence encodes CASDDRGLVAFF.

V and J are TRBV27 and TRBJ2-7; TRBD1 matches 8 bases. Trimming removed 5 bases from V and 2 bases from J; junction bases left unmatched: 5. The CDR3 is made up of 14 amino acids. Germline CDR1 MNHEY, CDR2 SMNVEV (reference sequence). The CDR3 sequence: CASSIAGGPYEQYF. CDR3 in DNA: TGTGCCAGCAGTATCGCAGGGGGCCCCTACGAGCAGTACTTC.

This clone was detected only a few times. V is TRBV11-2 and J is TRBJ2-7; D remains ambiguous. This CDR3 spans 14 amino acids. V was pared by 6 bases and J by 0 bases, with 12 bases between. From germline, CDR1 is SGHAT and CDR2 FQNNGV. This chain's CDR3 is CASSRNIASYEQYV. The DNA of the CDR3 is TGTGCCAGCAGTCGGAATATAGCCTCCTACGAGCAGTACGTC.

This clone has a handful of counts. The chain joins TRBV25-1 to TRBJ2-1; possible D gene TRBD1, 6 bases. The germline V gene has CDR1 MGHDK and CDR2 SYGVNS. Trimming took off 6 bases at V and 1 base at J, with 10 bases between the two ends. This CDR3 is 14 amino acids long. CDR3 nucleotide sequence: TGTGCCAGCAGCCTGGGACAATCCTACAATGAGCAGTTCTTC. Translated, it gives CASSLGQSYNEQFF.

This clone was detected a few times. This sequence joins TRBV7-8 and TRBJ2-7, with TRBD1 matching 7 bases. The J segment lost 2 bases and the V segment lost 2 bases, leaving 3 bases of the junction unmatched. Germline CDR1 SGHVS, CDR2 FQNEAQ. The CDR3 has 14 residues. The CDR3 coding sequence is TGTGCCAGCAGCTTAACTGGACAGGCCTACGAGCAGTACTTC. The encoded protein is CASSLTGQAYEQYF.

There are a few counts of this clone. The V and J genes are TRBV27 and TRBJ2-5; D may match TRBD1 or TRBD2 (5 bases each). This CDR3 region has 16 residues. V was cut by 6 bases and J by 5 bases, with 22 bases left in between. CDR1 and CDR2 from the germline V gene are MNHEY and SMNVEV (reference sequence). The CDR3 protein is CASRNTGTNNRETQYF. Written as DNA, the CDR3 is TGTGCCAGCAGAAACACCGGGACCAACAATAGGGAGACCCAGTACTTC.

The table lists this clone with a few counts. This chain uses TRBV29-1 with TRBJ1-2; 8 bases are a match to TRBD1. V shed 4 bases and J 4 bases; nucleotides not matched to a gene: 11. Looked up from germline, CDR1 is SQVTM and CDR2 is ANQGSEA. The CDR3 length is 15 residues. CDR3 in DNA: TGCAGCGTTGCCGGAGCAGGGGGCTCCCTCTATGGCTACACCTTC. Translating gives CSVAGAGGSLYGYTF.

Details on this clone: Other nucleotide sequences from this sample produce the same CDR3. The chain is built from TRBV29-1 and TRBJ2-5; 10 nucleotides align to TRBD1. In germline, CDR1 is SQVTM, CDR2 ANQGSEA. The CDR3 is 15 amino acids. Trimming cost V 5 bases and J 5 bases; bases outside gene matches: 11. The chain's CDR3 is CSVRRTGGHGETQYF. The DNA for the CDR3 is TGCAGCGTTCGGAGGACAGGGGGGCACGGGGAGACCCAGTACTTC.

The table lists this clone with a few counts. This chain links TRBV30 with TRBJ2-6; the D gene could be TRBD1 or TRBD2 (5 bases each). The CDR3 contains 16 residues. Germline CDR1 is GTSNPN and CDR2 is SVGIG (reference sequence). Trimming shortened V by 4 bases and J by 0 bases, and 13 bases separated the two germline ends. CDR3 sequence reads: CAWTRGKTSGANVLTF. CDR3 in DNA: TGTGCCTGGACGAGGGGAAAGACCTCTGGGGCCAACGTCCTGACTTTC.

This clone came up a few times. The chain couples TRBV7-2 to TRBJ2-5; no reliable D call. Trimming took 5 bases from V and 3 from J, leaving 10 bases between them. Germline assignment: CDR1 SGHTA and CDR2 FQGNSA. This CDR3 has 13 amino acids. CDR3 bases: TGTGCCAGCAGCCTCGCGGCGGAAGAGACCCAGTACTTC. Its translation: CASSLAAEETQYF.

This clone was counted only a few times. The V gene is TRBV9, the J gene TRBJ1-2; TRBD1 agrees at 7 bases. V gave up 1 base and J gave up 2 bases; unmatched junction bases: 2. CDR3 length: 14 residues. CDR1 and CDR2 from the germline V gene are SGDLS and YYNGEE. The CDR3 spells CASSVNRGNYGYTF. For the CDR3, the DNA is TGTGCCAGCAGCGTAAACAGGGGAAACTATGGCTACACCTTC.

The rearrangement joins TRBV14 to TRBJ2-1, with 7 positions matching TRBD1. From germline, CDR1 is SGHDN and CDR2 FVKESK. CDR3 size: 15 residues. V was clipped by 2 bases and J by 4 bases; unmatched bases: 5. CDR3 amino acids: CASSQLTGPYNEQFF. In DNA, the CDR3 is TGTGCCAGCAGCCAATTGACAGGGCCATACAATGAGCAGTTCTTC.

For this clone: Other DNA sequences in the same sample also yield this CDR3. The chain combines TRBV7-2 with TRBJ2-1; D remains ambiguous. CDR3 length: 13 residues. Looked up from germline, CDR1 is SGHTA and CDR2 is FQGNSA. V lost 4 bases and J lost 0, with 4 bases in between. CDR3 sequence: CASSSSSYNEQFF. In DNA, the CDR3 is TGTGCCAGCAGCTCCTCCTCCTACAATGAGCAGTTCTTC.

This clone was counted only a few times. J is TRBJ1-6 and V is TRBV29-1; D is possibly TRBD1 (5 bases). CDR1 and CDR2 from the germline V gene are SQVTM and ANQGSEA. The CDR3 has 13 amino acids. The V gene lost 5 bases and the J gene lost 8 bases, with 13 bases spanning the gap. The CDR3 loop is CSVRGEIDSPLHF. The CDR3 coding sequence is TGCAGCGTTCGGGGGGAGATTGATTCACCCCTCCACTTT.

This clone was observed a handful of times. V is TRBV10-3 and J is TRBJ1-2, with D unclear. The CDR3 extends over 13 amino acids. V was clipped by 6 bases and J by 8 bases, with 16 bases between them. Germline CDR1 and CDR2: ENHRY and SYGVKD. CDR3 loop: CAIRRGSSEGYTF. For the CDR3, the DNA is TGTGCCATCAGGAGAGGGTCGTCGGAAGGCTACACCTTC.

This clone has just a few counts. V and J are TRBV7-9 and TRBJ2-1, with D possibly matching TRBD1 (5 bases). CDR3 length: 15 amino acids. Looked up from germline, CDR1 is SEHNR and CDR2 is FQNEAQ (reference sequence). Trimming pared 1 base from V and 7 bases from J, leaving 14 bases between. This CDR3 reads CASSLGVLRANEQFF. CDR3 nucleotide sequence: TGTGCCAGCAGCTTAGGCGTGCTCAGGGCGAATGAGCAGTTCTTC.

This clone was counted a single time. The chain employs TRBV29-1 and TRBJ2-3, with 10 bases identical to TRBD1. Per the germline V gene, CDR1 is SQVTM and CDR2 is ANQGSEA. CDR3 size: 13 residues. The J segment lost 5 bases and the V segment lost 5 bases, leaving 4 bases of the junction unmatched. The CDR3 nucleotides are TGCAGCGTTCTTCGGGACAGGGGAGATACGCAGTATTTT. It translates to CSVLRDRGDTQYF.

In this sample, this clone turned up a few times. The chain joins TRBV5-6 to TRBJ2-7; unclear D gene. Germline assignment: CDR1 SGHDT and CDR2 YYEEEE. The germline V and J ends were trimmed by 2 bases and 3 bases, with 9 bases remaining between them. The CDR3 extends over 13 amino acids. CDR3 in DNA: TGTGCCAGCAGCTTCAGGTCGGGCTACGAGCAGTACTTC. Translating it yields CASSFRSGYEQYF.

This clone was seen more than once but under ten times. The J gene is TRBJ1-5, the V gene TRBV19; D call uncertain. The CDR3 extends over 15 amino acids. Trimming removed 4 bases at V and 6 bases at J, with 16 bases between. The V gene's germline CDR1 is LNHDA and CDR2 SQIVND (reference sequence). CDR3 amino acids: CASSTPRTRGQPQHF. CDR3 DNA sequence: TGTGCCAGTAGTACACCCCGGACCCGTGGTCAGCCCCAGCATTTT.

There are a few counts of this clone. An end of the junction does not agree with germline; a read error may underlie this. The V call is TRBV5-1, the J call TRBJ2-3; D unresolved. Looked up from germline, CDR1 is SGHRS and CDR2 is YFSETQ. CDR3 length equals 15 residues. CDR3 loop: CASSLAPDSRDTQYF. Written as DNA, the CDR3 is TGCGCCAGCAGCTTGGCCCCGGATAGCAGAGATACGCAGTATTTT.

This clone appeared a few times. The chain recombines TRBV27 with TRBJ2-1; TRBD2 is a possible D gene (6 bases). The V and J ends lost 4 bases and 3 bases respectively, with 7 bases between them. This CDR3 has 13 residues. Germline V gene sequence: CDR1 MNHEY, CDR2 SMNVEV (reference sequence). The CDR3 nucleotides are TGTGCCAGCAGTTACGGGGGCTACAATGAGCAGTTCTTC. Translating it yields CASSYGGYNEQFF.

The table lists this clone with many counts. J is TRBJ2-4 and V is TRBV6-5, with no clear D. CDR3 size: 10 residues. From germline, CDR1 is MNHEY and CDR2 SVGAGI. Trimming shortened V by 5 bases and J by 13 bases, and 9 bases separated the two germline ends. The CDR3: CASSNQAQYF. The CDR3 bases are TGTGCCAGCAGTAATCAGGCACAGTACTTC.

This clone has only a few counts. This chain connects TRBV5-1 to TRBJ2-7; D is uncertain. The CDR3 runs to 14 residues. Germline lookup yields CDR1 SGHRS and CDR2 YFSETQ. The ends were cut back, 1 base at V and 2 bases at J, with 10 bases in the middle. CDR3 sequence reads: CASSLLPETYEQYV. The CDR3, as DNA: TGCGCCAGCAGCTTGTTACCCGAAACCTACGAGCAGTACGTC.

V is TRBV4-2 and J is TRBJ2-7, with D tentatively TRBD2 (6 bases). Germline assignment: CDR1 LGHNA and CDR2 YNFKEQ. This CDR3 spans 15 amino acids. Trimming stripped 4 bases from V and 0 bases from J, with 13 bases between. CDR3 amino acids: CASSPSDGSSYEQYF. CDR3 DNA: TGTGCCAGCAGCCCCAGTGACGGGAGCTCCTACGAGCAGTACTTC.